The present entry profiles one T cell receptor (beta chain) with its context. The sample comes from a study of chemoradiotherapy in HPV16-positive cancers. Study summary: Candidate HPV-specific clones and shared TCR motifs came from two HPV16-positive patients.

Germline V gene sequence: CDR1 SGHRS, CDR2 YFSETQ. V dropped 5 bases and J dropped 0; count of bases not matched to a gene: 12. CDR3 length: 18 residues. The method was immunoSEQ multiplex PCR; TCRdb's version includes in-frame clones alone and lacks a portion of them. The sample records about 29,000 clones, roughly 93% being singletons. Over chemoradiotherapy, repertoires were sampled more than once. The starting material was blood, obtained from a patient who underwent chemoradiotherapy. The chain joins TRBV5-1 to TRBJ2-2, with 8 nucleotides matching TRBD2. The receptor comes from a human donor with HPV-associated anogenital cancer. The CDR3 sequence is CASSVPGLVPSNTGELFF. For the CDR3, the DNA is TGCGCCAGCAGTGTGCCGGGACTAGTCCCTTCGAACACCGGGGAGCTGTTTTTT. The complete variable domain, with remaining parts taken from reference TRBV5-1 and TRBJ2-2, reads KAGVTQTPRYLIKTRGQQVTLSCSPISGHRSVSWYQQTPGQGLQFLFEYFSETQRNKGNFPGRFSGRQFSNSRSEMNVSTLELGDSALYLCASSVPGLVPSNTGELFFGEGSRLTVL.